This T cell receptor beta chain was observed in a study of T cell responses to AZD1222 COVID-19 vaccine. General study findings and limits: Targets within unmutated variant regions were reportedly found for nearly half of spike-specific TCRs. Clonal diversity may have been underestimated, and the donors were mostly white British, with more females than males.

A remark on this clone: The antigen remains undetermined.

Germline V gives CDR1 SGDLS, CDR2 YYNGEE. The length of the CDR3 is 13 residues. V shed 4 bases and J shed 8 bases, with 10 bases lying between them. Profiling relied on immunoSEQ multiplex PCR, and the TCRdb table lists in-frame clones only, not all of them. Found here are about 150,000 clones, about nine tenths of them singletons; the top ten hold roughly 5%. This TCR was sampled from an adult in good health. This chain links TRBV9 with TRBJ1-6; D uncertain. The sequencing used peripheral blood, collected on day 0 of MenACWY control vaccination. The CDR3 loop is CASSPRVDSPLHF. The DNA for the CDR3 is TGTGCCAGCAGCCCAAGAGTAGATTCACCCCTCCACTTT.